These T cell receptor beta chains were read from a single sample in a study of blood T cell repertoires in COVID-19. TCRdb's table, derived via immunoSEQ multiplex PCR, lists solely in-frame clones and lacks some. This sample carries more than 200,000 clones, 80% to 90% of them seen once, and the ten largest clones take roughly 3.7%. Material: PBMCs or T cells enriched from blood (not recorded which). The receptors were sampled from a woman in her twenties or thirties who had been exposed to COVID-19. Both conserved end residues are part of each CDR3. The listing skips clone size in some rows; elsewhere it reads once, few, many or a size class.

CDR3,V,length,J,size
CSARRGEQFF,TRBV20-1,10,TRBJ2-1,.
CASSGPGTVNEKLFF,TRBV5-4,15,TRBJ1-4,once
CASSQTPNARTDTQYF,TRBV3-1/TRBV3-2,16,TRBJ2-3,.
CASSLDGLAKNIQYF,TRBV5-4,15,TRBJ2-4,.
CASSPQDRAAFF,TRBV9,12,TRBJ1-1,.
CASSPRRTGELFF,TRBV11-2,13,TRBJ2-2,.
CASSSGGGPHEQYF,TRBV28,14,TRBJ2-7,.
CASGSDRVNQPQHF,TRBV27,14,TRBJ1-5,.
CASSLDYRVFIQYF,TRBV7-2,14,TRBJ2-4,.
CASSLGQFYEQYF,TRBV11-2,13,TRBJ2-7,few